This T cell receptor beta chain originates from a study of blood T cell repertoires in COVID-19 (dated by TCRdb to 2018 to 2020). Background on the whole study: Collaborator samples came from the United States, Italy and Spain and covered acute and convalescent phases of COVID-19. The prospective study material was composed of cDNA or gDNA derived from T cells, B-cell-depleted T cells, or PBMCs. Subjects who had been exposed to COVID-19, were actively infected with it, or had recovered from it provided the deeply sampled blood TCRbeta repertoires that made up the dataset. The repertoires were released in a freely available public database intended as a resource for research on the immune response to SARS-CoV-2. The samples were drawn from two sources: the first 160 participants of the ongoing ImmuneRACE study, and about 1,300 subjects contributed by 6 global collaborators. A de-identified subject ID, COVID-19 status, age in years and sex were almost always included in the sample metadata. Where available, HLA class I and class II types were obtained from metadata supplied by the sample provider rather than from assay-based typing.

Whole blood was collected in K2EDTA tubes by collaborating institutions according to the institutions' own protocols. For TCRbeta analysis, collaborators shipped samples as frozen whole blood, isolated PBMCs, or DNA extracted from either of those sample types. The CDR1 and CDR2 encoded by the germline V gene (reference sequence) are SEHNR and FQNEAQ. The CDR3 runs 15 residues from the cysteine to the phenylalanine. The read is trimmed to its CDR3 DNA, 45 bases read in frame from base 1. For this chain, trimming is 2 bases at the V end and 0 bases at the J end, and the number of junction bases without a gene match is 2. As concerns this clone: Its antigen is currently not known. Per-base qualities were not stored, and no clone one base away is much larger.

The immunoSEQ Assay, a bias-controlled multiplex PCR, was used to amplify TCRbeta CDR3 regions from genomic DNA. For the original study's pipeline: Nucleated cell counts per sample were estimated from amplification of reference gene primers within the assay. To quantify the absolute abundance of each unique TCRbeta CDR3 rearrangement, sequence reads were collapsed and filtered. For each sample, productive Simpson clonality was calculated as the square root of Simpson's diversity index over productive rearrangements. TCRdb stores this immuneACCESS table with in-frame sequences only. Part of the clones is absent; in the studies checked, under half of the shortfall reflects unresolved V genes, and no reason is known for the rest. V and J calls and clone size are copied from that table; D and trimming were computed from the DNA. Counted in this sample were about 360,000 clones; around 87% of them appeared once. The ten largest clones capture 2.5% to 3.5% of the sample.

Overall study results and their limits: The quantity of clinical and demographic metadata differed by source and by participant and was supplied without curation.

The sample was peripheral blood. This receptor was obtained from a human donor in a cohort sampled during active COVID-19. The chain is assembled from TRBV7-9 and TRBJ2-7, with TRBD2 identical over 9 junction bases. The sequence in DNA is TGTGCCAGCAGCTTAACTAGCGGGCACTCCTACGAGCAGTACTTC. The translation is CASSLTSGHSYEQYF.